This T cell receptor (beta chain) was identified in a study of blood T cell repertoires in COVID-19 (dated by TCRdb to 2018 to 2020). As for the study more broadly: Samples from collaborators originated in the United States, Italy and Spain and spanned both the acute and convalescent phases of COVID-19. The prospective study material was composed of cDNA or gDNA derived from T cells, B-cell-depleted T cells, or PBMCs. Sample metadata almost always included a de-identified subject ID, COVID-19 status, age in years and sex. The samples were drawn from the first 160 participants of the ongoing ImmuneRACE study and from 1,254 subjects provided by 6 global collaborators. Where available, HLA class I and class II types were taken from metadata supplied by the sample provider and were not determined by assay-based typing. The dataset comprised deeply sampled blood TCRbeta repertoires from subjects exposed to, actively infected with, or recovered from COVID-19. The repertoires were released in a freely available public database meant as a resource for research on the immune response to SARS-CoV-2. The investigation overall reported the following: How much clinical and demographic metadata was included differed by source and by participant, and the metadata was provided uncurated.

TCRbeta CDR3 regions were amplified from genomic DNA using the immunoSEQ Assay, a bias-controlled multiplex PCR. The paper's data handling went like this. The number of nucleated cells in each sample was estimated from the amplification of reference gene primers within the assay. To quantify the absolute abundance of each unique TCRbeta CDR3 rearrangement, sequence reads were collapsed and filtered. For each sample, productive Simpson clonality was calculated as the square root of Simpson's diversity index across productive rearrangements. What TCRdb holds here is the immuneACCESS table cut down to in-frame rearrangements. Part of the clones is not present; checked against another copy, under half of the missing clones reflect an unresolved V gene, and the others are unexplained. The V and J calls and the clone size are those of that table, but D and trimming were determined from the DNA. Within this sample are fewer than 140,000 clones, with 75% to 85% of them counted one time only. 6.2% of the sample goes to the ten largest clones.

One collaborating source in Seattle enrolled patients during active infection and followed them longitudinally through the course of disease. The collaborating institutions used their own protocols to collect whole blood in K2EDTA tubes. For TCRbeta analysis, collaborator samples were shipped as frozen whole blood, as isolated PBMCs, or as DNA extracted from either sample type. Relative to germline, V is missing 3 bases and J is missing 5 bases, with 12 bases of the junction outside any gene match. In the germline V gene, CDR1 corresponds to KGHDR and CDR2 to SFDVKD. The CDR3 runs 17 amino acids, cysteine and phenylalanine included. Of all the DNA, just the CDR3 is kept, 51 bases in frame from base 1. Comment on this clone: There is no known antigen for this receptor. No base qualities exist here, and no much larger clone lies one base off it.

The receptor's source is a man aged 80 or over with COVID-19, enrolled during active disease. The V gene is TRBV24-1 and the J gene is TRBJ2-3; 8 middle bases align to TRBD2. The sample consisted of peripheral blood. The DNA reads TGTGCCACCAGTGATCCGAGCGGGAGCGATCCTAGAGATACGCAGTATTTT. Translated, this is CATSDPSGSDPRDTQYF.